The 14 T cell receptor beta chains given below trace back to one sample, sequenced in a study of CD8+ T cells in alopecia areata. Sequencing templates came from extracted RNA that was reverse transcribed into cDNA. Assay: immunoSEQ multiplex PCR; the TCRdb copy retains only in-frame clones and omits some. The sample shows approximately 58,000 clones, 40% to 50% of them seen only once. What was sequenced was NKG2D-low CD8+ T cells sorted from blood. The source of these receptors is a human donor with alopecia areata.

The V and J genes are TRBV5-1 and TRBJ2-1, with D tentatively TRBD2 (5 bases). The germline gives CDR1 SGHRS, CDR2 YFSETQ. CDR3 length equals 13 residues. V lost 2 bases, J lost 4 bases, and 7 bases lay in between. The CDR3 is CASSFGVYNEQFF. CDR3 sequence (DNA): TGCGCCAGCAGCTTCGGGGTTTACAATGAGCAGTTCTTC.

V and J are TRBV7-8 and TRBJ2-3; no clear D gene. V lost 5 bases and J 7 bases, leaving 16 bases between the germline ends. Germline loops: CDR1 SGHVS, CDR2 FQNEAQ. This CDR3 is 14 amino acids long. The CDR3 here is CASSPARSVNTQYF. As DNA, the CDR3 is TGTGCCAGCAGCCCGGCCCGGTCGGTGAATACGCAGTATTTT.

The rearrangement uses TRBV29-1 and TRBJ2-7; TRBD1 agrees at 7 bases. The CDR3 is 13 amino acids. From germline, CDR1 is SQVTM and CDR2 ANQGSEA. V was clipped by 0 bases and J by 5 bases; unmatched bases: 4. The CDR3 bases are TGCAGCGTTGAAGACCGGGACAGCCACGAGCAGTACTTC. Its protein product is CSVEDRDSHEQYF.

The table lists this clone with a few counts. V usage is TRBV7-9 and J usage is TRBJ2-6; no reliable D call. Trimming shortened V by 6 bases and J by 0 bases, and 9 bases separated the two germline ends. The CDR3 has 15 residues. From germline, CDR1 is SEHNR and CDR2 FQNEAQ (reference sequence). The CDR3 nucleotides read TGTGCCAGCAGAGGAACCGGCTCTGGGGCCAACGTCCTGACTTTC. Residues: CASRGTGSGANVLTF.

This clone was found a few times. This rearrangement joins TRBV2 to TRBJ2-7; D ambiguous. The V end was cut by 0 bases, the J end by 7 bases, with 4 bases between. Germline loops: CDR1 SNHLY, CDR2 FYNNEI. This CDR3 spans 11 amino acids. For the CDR3, the DNA is TGTGCCAGCAGTGAAGCTAAGGAGCAGTACTTC. Translation: CASSEAKEQYF.

The chain has TRBV30 and TRBJ2-7, with TRBD2 as a possible D gene (6 bases). Germline V gene sequence: CDR1 GTSNPN, CDR2 SVGIG (reference sequence). This CDR3 spans 11 amino acids. V shed 7 bases and J shed 3 bases, with 10 bases lying between them. The CDR3 loop is CALADGYEQYF. DNA for the CDR3: TGTGCCTTAGCGGACGGCTACGAGCAGTACTTC.

V is TRBV4-2 and J is TRBJ2-7; D gene unclear. Germline CDR1 reads LGHNA; CDR2 reads YNFKEQ. V shed 4 bases and J shed 0 bases, with 10 bases lying between them. The CDR3 runs to 14 residues. In DNA, the CDR3 is TGTGCCAGCAGCCCAGCTCCTACCTCCTACGAGCAGTACTTC. Amino acid sequence: CASSPAPTSYEQYF.

The chain links TRBV7-9 to TRBJ2-7, with D hard to call. Trimming stripped 5 bases from V and 0 bases from J, with 8 bases between. Germline V lookup: CDR1 SEHNR, CDR2 FQNEAQ (reference sequence). The CDR3 contains 13 residues. CDR3 coding DNA: TGTGCCAGCAGCCCTAGGAGCTCCTACGAGCAGTACTTC. It is translated as CASSPRSSYEQYF.

The chain carries TRBV30 and TRBJ2-1; 11 bases align to TRBD1. Germline loops: CDR1 GTSNPN, CDR2 SVGIG (reference sequence). V was clipped by 6 bases and J by 7 bases; unmatched bases: 5. This CDR3 region has 13 residues. This CDR3 is CACYGQGANEQFF. The CDR3 coding sequence is TGTGCCTGCTACGGACAGGGGGCGAATGAGCAGTTCTTC.

This clone was counted a few times. CDR3 sequence reads: CASRVTGNTEAFF. CDR3 DNA: TGTGCCAGCAGAGTGACAGGGAACACTGAAGCTTTCTTT. The J gene is TRBJ1-1, the V gene TRBV2; D is perhaps TRBD1 (6 bases). V shed 6 bases and J shed 1 base, with 9 bases lying between them. The CDR3 has 13 amino acids. Germline V gene data show CDR1 as SNHLY and CDR2 as FYNNEI. Looking up the rest from reference TRBV2 and TRBJ1-1 gives the full variable domain: EPEVTQTPSHQVTQMGQEVILRCVPISNHLYFYWYRQILGQKVEFLVSFYNNEISEKSEIFDDQFSVERPDGSNFTLKIRSTKLEDSAMYFCASRVTGNTEAFFGQGTRLTVV.

This rearrangement joins TRBV29-1 to TRBJ1-2, with no clear D. The CDR3 loop spans 12 amino acids. V was cut by 3 bases and J by 5 bases, with 10 bases left in between. Looked up from germline, CDR1 is SQVTM and CDR2 is ANQGSEA. The CDR3 reads CSVDPGLYGYTF. CDR3 in DNA: TGCAGCGTTGATCCGGGGTTGTATGGCTACACCTTC.

This chain uses TRBV7-2 with TRBJ2-1; D remains unclear. Germline CDR1 is SGHTA and CDR2 is FQGNSA. The CDR3 runs 15 residues. V gave up 5 bases and J gave up 3 bases, with 14 bases separating them. CDR3 nucleotides: TGTGCCAGCAGCCCCGGATTTTCCGGCTACAATGAGCAGTTCTTC. This codes for CASSPGFSGYNEQFF.

This clone was counted between two and nine times. This chain connects TRBV29-1 to TRBJ2-7; weak D call: TRBD1 (6 bases). V lost 2 bases and J lost 5, with 10 bases in between. Germline V gene sequence: CDR1 SQVTM, CDR2 ANQGSEA. This CDR3 has 12 amino acids. CDR3 sequence reads: CSVELGANEQYF. The CDR3 bases are TGCAGCGTTGAACTGGGGGCGAACGAGCAGTACTTC.

This chain joins TRBV25-1 and TRBJ1-2; TRBD1 agrees at 8 bases. The V gene end was trimmed by 5 bases and the J gene end by 4 bases; junction bases not matched to a gene: 6. This CDR3 has 14 amino acids. Germline CDR1 MGHDK, CDR2 SYGVNS. The CDR3 bases are TGTGCCAGCAGTTGGACAGGGTCCCCCTATGGCTACACCTTC. Translating it yields CASSWTGSPYGYTF.